The clone carrying this TCR beta chain was observed many times. The sample is drawn from a study of T cells in Graves' hyperthyroidism and ophthalmopathy. Amplification yielded TCR beta CDR3 regions, with RNA transcripts as the source. When the TCR CDR3 underwent first-round RT-PCR, the HTBI primer set was used. Using its own MiXCR run on the multiplex PCR reads, TCRdb lists one record per CDR3 protein. The sample records some 600,000 distinct CDR3 sequences, around 14% being singletons. The sequence came from a young woman with Graves' hyperthyroidism that later progressed to Graves' ophthalmopathy. The material sequenced was blood.

CDR3 loop: CASQGLAGYNEQFF. CDR3 DNA: TGTGCCAGCCAGGGACTAGCGGGCTACAATGAGCAGTTCTTC. The rearrangement joins TRBV6-2 or TRBV6-3 to TRBJ2-1; 12 bases are a match to TRBD2. Germline lookup yields CDR1 MNHEY and CDR2 SVGEGT. Losses at the gene ends were 8 bases for V and 3 bases for J; bases not matched to a gene: 2. The CDR3 extends over 14 amino acids.